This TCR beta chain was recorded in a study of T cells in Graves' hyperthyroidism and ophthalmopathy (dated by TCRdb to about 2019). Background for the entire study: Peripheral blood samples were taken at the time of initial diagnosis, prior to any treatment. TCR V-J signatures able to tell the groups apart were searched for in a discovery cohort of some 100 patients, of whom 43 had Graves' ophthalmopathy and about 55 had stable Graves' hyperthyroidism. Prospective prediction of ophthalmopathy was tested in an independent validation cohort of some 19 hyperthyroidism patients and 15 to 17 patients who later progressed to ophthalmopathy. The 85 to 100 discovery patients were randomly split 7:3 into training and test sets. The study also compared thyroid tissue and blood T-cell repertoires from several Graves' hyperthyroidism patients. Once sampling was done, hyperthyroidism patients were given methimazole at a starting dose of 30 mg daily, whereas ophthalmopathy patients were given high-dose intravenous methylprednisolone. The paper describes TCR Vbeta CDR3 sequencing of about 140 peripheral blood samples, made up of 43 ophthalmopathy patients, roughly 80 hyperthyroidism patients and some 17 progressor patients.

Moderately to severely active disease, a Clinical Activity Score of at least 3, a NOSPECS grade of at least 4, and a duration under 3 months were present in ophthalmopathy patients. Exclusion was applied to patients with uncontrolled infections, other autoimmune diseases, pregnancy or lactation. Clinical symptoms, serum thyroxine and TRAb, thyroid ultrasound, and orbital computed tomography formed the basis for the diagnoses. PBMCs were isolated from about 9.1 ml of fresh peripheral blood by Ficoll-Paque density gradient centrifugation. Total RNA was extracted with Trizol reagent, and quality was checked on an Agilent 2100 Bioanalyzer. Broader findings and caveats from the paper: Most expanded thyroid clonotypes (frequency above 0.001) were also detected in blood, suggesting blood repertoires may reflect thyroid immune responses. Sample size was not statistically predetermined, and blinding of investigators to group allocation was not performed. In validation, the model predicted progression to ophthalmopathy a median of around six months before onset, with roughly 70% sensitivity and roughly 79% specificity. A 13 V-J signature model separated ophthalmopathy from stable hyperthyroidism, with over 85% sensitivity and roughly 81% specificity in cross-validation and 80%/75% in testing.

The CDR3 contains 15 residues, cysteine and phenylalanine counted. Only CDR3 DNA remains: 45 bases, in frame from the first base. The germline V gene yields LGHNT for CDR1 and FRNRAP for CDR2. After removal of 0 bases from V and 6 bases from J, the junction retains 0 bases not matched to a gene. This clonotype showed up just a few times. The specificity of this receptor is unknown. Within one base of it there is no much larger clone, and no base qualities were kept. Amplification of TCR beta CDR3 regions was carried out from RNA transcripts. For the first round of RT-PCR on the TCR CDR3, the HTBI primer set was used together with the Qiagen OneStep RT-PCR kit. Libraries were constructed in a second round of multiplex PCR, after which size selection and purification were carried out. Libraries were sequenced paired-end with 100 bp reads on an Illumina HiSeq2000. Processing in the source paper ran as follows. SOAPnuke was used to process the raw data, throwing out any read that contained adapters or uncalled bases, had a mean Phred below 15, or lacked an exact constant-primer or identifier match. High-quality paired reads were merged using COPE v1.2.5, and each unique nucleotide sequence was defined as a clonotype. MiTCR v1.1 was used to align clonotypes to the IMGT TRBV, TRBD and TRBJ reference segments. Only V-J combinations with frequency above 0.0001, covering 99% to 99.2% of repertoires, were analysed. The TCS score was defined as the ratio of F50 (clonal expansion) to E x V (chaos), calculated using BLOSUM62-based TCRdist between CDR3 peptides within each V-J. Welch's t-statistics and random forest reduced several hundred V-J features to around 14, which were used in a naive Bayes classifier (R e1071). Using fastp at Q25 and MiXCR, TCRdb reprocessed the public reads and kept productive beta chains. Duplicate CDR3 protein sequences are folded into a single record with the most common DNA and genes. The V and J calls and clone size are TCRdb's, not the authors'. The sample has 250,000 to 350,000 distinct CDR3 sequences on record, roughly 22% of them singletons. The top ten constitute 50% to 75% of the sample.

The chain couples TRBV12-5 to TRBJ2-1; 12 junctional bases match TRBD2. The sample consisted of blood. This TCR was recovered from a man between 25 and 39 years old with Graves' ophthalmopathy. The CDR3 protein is CASGLVLAGGNEQFF. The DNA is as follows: TGTGCTAGTGGTTTGGTACTAGCGGGAGGCAATGAGCAGTTCTTC.